This T cell receptor beta chain originates from a study of CD8 T cells in ankylosing spondylitis (dated by TCRdb to about 2017). Study-level background: To find TCR variants linked to disease, the study profiled T cell receptor beta repertoires in ankylosing spondylitis patients and healthy donors. Samples of peripheral blood were taken, and for ankylosing spondylitis patients, synovial fluid was collected as well. In total, the full study cohort was made up of roughly 110 healthy donors and 25 to 30 ankylosing spondylitis patients.

Instrument on record: Illumina HiSeq 2500. Quantitative 5'-RACE with molecular barcodes was the method used to prepare the TCR beta libraries. In the original analysis: Disease-linked TCR variants were identified with a new computational method built on a probabilistic model of VDJ rearrangement. TCRdb passed the public sequencing reads through fastp at Q25 and MiXCR, retaining productive beta sequences. Each CDR3 protein gets just one entry, which takes the most common genes and DNA from the rows behind it. For this entry, the V and J calls and clone size follow TCRdb and not the study's own pipeline. The sample table shows tens of thousands of distinct CDR3 sequences, and less than 4% are seen once. The ten largest clones add up to around 2.8% of the sample. In regard to this clonotype: It lacks a known antigen. Per-base quality was not reported, and no clone a single base away is much larger than it.

V ends up 4 bases short and J 2 bases short, with an unmatched junction base count of 5. There are 14 amino acids in the CDR3, from cysteine to phenylalanine inclusive. Of the read, only the CDR3 DNA is kept; its 42 bases are in frame from base 1. The germline V gene specifies SGDLS as CDR1 and YYNGEE as CDR2. The full study reports these points: Some TCR beta motif variants had previously been reported in synovial fluid and blood of reactive arthritis patients, which suggested common disease-initiation mechanisms. Blood from ankylosing spondylitis patients appeared to be characterized by a TCR beta motif composed of about 8 highly homologous amino acid variants. Significant enrichment of the disease-linked clones was reported in matched synovial fluid samples from ankylosing spondylitis patients. The disease-linked clones showed a CD8+ phenotype and occurred at relatively low frequencies in peripheral blood.

Recombination connected TRBV9 to TRBJ2-5; a stretch of 7 junction bases matches TRBD1. This receptor was identified in a male donor with ankylosing spondylitis or in good health (not recorded which). Sequenced material: blood, either unsorted or a sorted T cell fraction (not recorded which). CDR3 protein: CASSLDRVQETQYF. At the DNA level, the sequence is TGTGCCAGCAGCCTCGACAGGGTACAAGAGACCCAGTACTTC.